Listed here are 6 T cell receptor beta chains from one sample, sequenced in a study of blood T cell repertoires in COVID-19. TCRdb keeps only in-frame clones here, not all; method: immunoSEQ multiplex PCR. This sample has roughly 230,000 clones, with 65% to 90% found just once. Sequences were obtained from peripheral blood. Receptor source: a woman in her 50s with acute or convalescent COVID-19.

This clone was counted once. This chain connects TRBV6-5 to TRBJ2-3, with D possibly matching TRBD1 (6 bases). Trimming stripped 6 bases from V and 2 bases from J, with 15 bases between. The CDR3 runs to 15 residues. The V gene's germline CDR1 is MNHEY and CDR2 SVGAGI. CDR3 region: CASRDLWGHTDTQYF. The CDR3 region has the DNA TGTGCCAGCAGGGACCTCTGGGGACACACAGATACGCAGTATTTT.

This clone was seen just once. This rearrangement joins TRBV5-5 to TRBJ1-3; possible D gene TRBD1, 6 bases. Germline values: CDR1 SGHKS, CDR2 YYEKEE (reference sequence). V shed 1 base and J shed 0 bases, with 17 bases lying between them. This CDR3 region has 18 residues. DNA for the CDR3: TGTGCCAGCAGCTTGACATTTAGGGGGACGGACTCTGGAAACACCATATATTTT. Translated: CASSLTFRGTDSGNTIYF.

The genes are TRBV5-1 and TRBJ2-7; 8 bases are a match to TRBD1. Unmatched junction bases numbered 8, after V lost 4 bases and J lost 2 bases. Germline CDR1 reads SGHRS; CDR2 reads YFSETQ. This CDR3 contains 15 residues. The CDR3 region is CASSEGTGPTYEQYF. The CDR3 DNA reads TGCGCCAGCAGCGAGGGGACAGGTCCCACCTACGAGCAGTACTTC.

This clone was detected only a few times. This chain joins TRBV30 and TRBJ2-6; possibly TRBD2 for D (6 bases). V was cut by 5 bases and J by 0 bases, with 11 bases left in between. Germline assignment: CDR1 GTSNPN and CDR2 SVGIG (reference sequence). This CDR3 is built from 15 residues. CDR3 in DNA: TGTGCCTGGGGGAGGCTACTCTCTGGGGCCAACGTCCTGACTTTC. This gives the protein CAWGRLLSGANVLTF.

This chain links TRBV11-2 with TRBJ2-4; a possible D gene is TRBD2 (6 bases). The CDR3 is 19 residues long. Trimming left V 3 bases short and J 1 base short, with 22 bases between. Germline V gene lookup returns CDR1 SGHAT and CDR2 FQNNGV. CDR3: CASSFGRSGLYKAKNIQYF. The CDR3 DNA reads as TGTGCCAGCAGCTTCGGGAGAAGCGGCCTATATAAGGCCAAAAACATTCAGTACTTC.

This chain joins TRBV7-3 and TRBJ2-3; 9 bases agree with TRBD2. Germline assignment: CDR1 SGHTA and CDR2 FQGTGA. V was pared by 5 bases and J by 0 bases, with 3 bases of the junction left unmatched. The CDR3 is made up of 15 amino acids. DNA of the CDR3: TGTGCCAGCAGCCCCAGCGGGAGGAGCACAGATACGCAGTATTTT. Translation gives CASSPSGRSTDTQYF.